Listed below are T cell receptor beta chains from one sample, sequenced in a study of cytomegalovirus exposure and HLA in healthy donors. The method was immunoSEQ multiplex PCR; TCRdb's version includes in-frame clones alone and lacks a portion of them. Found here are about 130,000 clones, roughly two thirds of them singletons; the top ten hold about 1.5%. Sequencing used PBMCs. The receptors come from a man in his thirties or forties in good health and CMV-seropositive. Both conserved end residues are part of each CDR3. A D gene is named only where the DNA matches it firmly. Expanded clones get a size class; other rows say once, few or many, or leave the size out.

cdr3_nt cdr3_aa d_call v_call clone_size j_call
TGTGCCAGCAGCTTGGGGGCGAAGGGACAGGGGACAGATACGCAGTATTTT CASSLGAKGQGTDTQYF TRBD1 TRBV7-6 - TRBJ2-3
TGTGCCAGCAGTTACTTGACGGGAGCTGGAAACACCATATATTTT CASSYLTGAGNTIYF - TRBV6-5 - TRBJ1-3
TGTGCCAGCAGCCGAAAGGGACAGACAAAGGGAGATACGCAGTATTTT CASSRKGQTKGDTQYF TRBD1 TRBV6-6 few TRBJ2-3
TGTGCCAGCAGTGACTCTGGCGGGAGGGGCTATCATGAGCAGTTCTTC CASSDSGGRGYHEQFF TRBD2 TRBV6-4 many TRBJ2-1
TGTGCCATCAGTGACAGTGGCTCTGGAAACACCATATATTTT CAISDSGSGNTIYF - TRBV10-3 - TRBJ1-3
TGCGCCAGCAGCTTCACAGGGCCGAACACCGGGGAGCTGTTTTTT CASSFTGPNTGELFF - TRBV5-1 - TRBJ2-2
TGTGCCAGCAGCTTTGCTTCGGGACTTCAAGAGACCCAGTACTTC CASSFASGLQETQYF - TRBV5-6 - TRBJ2-5
TGTGCCAGCAGTCACGCCTCAGACAGGGTTGAGACCCAGTACTTC CASSHASDRVETQYF TRBD1 TRBV6-5 few TRBJ2-5
TGCGCCAGCAGCTTGAACCCCCCGGACAGGACTGGAAACACCATATATTTT CASSLNPPDRTGNTIYF TRBD1 TRBV5-1 - TRBJ1-3
TGTGCCATCAGTCCAATCGGAGATACGCAGTATTTT CAISPIGDTQYF - TRBV10-3 - TRBJ2-3
TGTGCCAGCAGTTCACAGGGGATTGGCAATCAGCCCCAGCATTTT CASSSQGIGNQPQHF TRBD1 TRBV6-6 - TRBJ1-5
TGTGCCACCAGCAGAGATCAGGGTCAGCCCCAGCATTTT CATSRDQGQPQHF - TRBV15 - TRBJ1-5
TGCGCCAGCAGCTTGAGGGGCGGACACGCCCTCGGATTCTTC CASSLRGGHALGFF - TRBV5-1 - TRBJ2-1
TGTGCCAGCAGCCTAGGGACTAGTGTTTACACAGATACGCAGTATTTT CASSLGTSVYTDTQYF TRBD2 TRBV11-2 - TRBJ2-3
TGTGCCAGCAGACCCGGACTAGCGGAGAACTACGAGCAGTACTTC CASRPGLAENYEQYF TRBD2 TRBV2 - TRBJ2-7
TGCAGCGTTGTTGGGGGGGACACTGAAGCTTTCTTT CSVVGGDTEAFF - TRBV29-1 - TRBJ1-1
TGCAGCGTTGACGGACTAGCGGGAGAGACCCAGTACTTC CSVDGLAGETQYF TRBD2 TRBV29-1 - TRBJ2-5
TGTGCCAGCAGCCAAGAGAACGAGGGGGCTTATGGCTACACCTTC CASSQENEGAYGYTF TRBD1 TRBV14 - TRBJ1-2
TGTGCCAGCTCCCCGAGCTCCTATAATTCACCCCTCCACTTT CASSPSSYNSPLHF - TRBV25-1 once TRBJ1-6
TGTGCCAGCAGCCCTAAGAACACCGGGGAGCTGTTTTTT CASSPKNTGELFF - TRBV7-9 few TRBJ2-2
TGCGCCAGCAGCTGGGGACTAGCGGGCCTCTTCGATGAGCAGTTCTTC CASSWGLAGLFDEQFF TRBD2 TRBV5-1 - TRBJ2-1
TGTGCCAGCAGTTTATCGGTACTTCCTACCTACGAGCAGTACTTC CASSLSVLPTYEQYF - TRBV27 - TRBJ2-7
TGTGCCAGCAGTGACGGGGAGGGTACCTACAATGAGCAGTTCTTC CASSDGEGTYNEQFF TRBD2 TRBV6-4 - TRBJ2-1
TGCGCCAGCAGGGTTGGCAGGACCTACGAGCAGTACTTC CASRVGRTYEQYF - TRBV5-1 - TRBJ2-7
TGTGCCAGCAGCTTACCAGGGGGAGATACGCAGTATTTT CASSLPGGDTQYF TRBD1 TRBV7-9 - TRBJ2-3
TGTGCCAGCAGTTCGGGAACGGGAGATTACACCTTC CASSSGTGDYTF - TRBV27 - TRBJ1-2
TGTGCCACCAGCAGAGGGGGCACGAACACTGAAGCTTTCTTT CATSRGGTNTEAFF - TRBV15 - TRBJ1-1